This TCR beta chain came from a study of T cell changes during pregnancy in multiple sclerosis. Profiling relied on immunoSEQ multiplex PCR, and the TCRdb table lists in-frame clones only, not all of them. This sample has some 97,000 clones, with around 90% found just once. The CDR3 length is 15 residues. Germline CDR1 reads SEHNR; CDR2 reads FQNEAQ (reference sequence). V shed 4 bases and J shed 0 bases, with 9 bases lying between them. The sequence came from a female donor with multiple sclerosis, enrolled in a pregnancy study. The genes are TRBV7-9 and TRBJ1-4, with D tentatively TRBD1 (6 bases). The material sequenced was peripheral blood, taken in the second trimester of pregnancy. The CDR3 protein is CASSSRQATNEKLFF. The CDR3 DNA is TGTGCCAGCAGCTCAAGACAGGCAACTAATGAAAAACTGTTTTTT.